These T cell receptor beta chains were read from a single sample in a study of CD8 T cells in ankylosing spondylitis. TCRdb independently ran MiXCR on the 5' RACE reads; one entry per CDR3 protein. The table has 230,000 or so distinct CDR3 sequences, roughly 25% seen once. Input material: blood, either unsorted or a sorted T cell fraction (not recorded which). Receptor source: a male donor with ankylosing spondylitis or in good health (not recorded which). Each CDR3 is given with its conserved first and last residue. Each record gives: J gene, clone size, D gene, V gene, CDR3 protein, CDR3 DNA. D genes are given only for firm matches. Only part of the rows carry a size: once, few, many, or a class if the clone is expanded.

J gene: TRBJ1-2; clone size: many; D gene: NA; V gene: TRBV20-1; CDR3 protein: CSARETGTNYGYTF; CDR3 DNA: TGCAGTGCTAGAGAGACGGGGACTAACTATGGCTACACCTTC
J gene: TRBJ2-1; clone size: NA; D gene: TRBD2; V gene: TRBV4-2; CDR3 protein: CASSQDSGTSGFNEQFF; CDR3 DNA: TGTGCCAGCAGCCAAGACTCCGGGACTAGCGGCTTCAATGAGCAGTTCTTC
J gene: TRBJ2-1; clone size: NA; D gene: TRBD2; V gene: TRBV12-3/TRBV12-4; CDR3 protein: CASSWTSGGRVQFF; CDR3 DNA: TGTGCCAGCAGTTGGACTAGCGGGGGCCGGGTGCAGTTCTTC
J gene: TRBJ2-1; clone size: NA; D gene: NA; V gene: TRBV20-1; CDR3 protein: CSAPRRGGGSYNEQFF; CDR3 DNA: TGCAGTGCTCCGCGCCGAGGGGGGGGGAGTTACAATGAGCAGTTCTTC
J gene: TRBJ2-1; clone size: NA; D gene: NA; V gene: TRBV12-3/TRBV12-4; CDR3 protein: CASSSMGGRAEAEQFF; CDR3 DNA: TGTGCCAGCAGTTCCATGGGGGGGCGGGCAGAGGCTGAGCAGTTCTTC
J gene: TRBJ2-7; clone size: NA; D gene: NA; V gene: TRBV12-3/TRBV12-4; CDR3 protein: CASSERFEQYF; CDR3 DNA: TGTGCCAGCAGCGAGCGGTTCGAGCAGTACTTC
J gene: TRBJ2-1; clone size: NA; D gene: TRBD1; V gene: TRBV12-3/TRBV12-4; CDR3 protein: CASSFVTGGWYEQFF; CDR3 DNA: TGTGCCAGCAGTTTCGTAACAGGGGGTTGGTATGAGCAGTTCTTC
J gene: TRBJ1-2; clone size: NA; D gene: NA; V gene: TRBV20-1; CDR3 protein: CSASPGGNNYGYTF; CDR3 DNA: TGCAGTGCTTCTCCTGGGGGTAACAACTATGGCTACACCTTC
J gene: TRBJ2-3; clone size: NA; D gene: TRBD1; V gene: TRBV5-1; CDR3 protein: CASASTRPGQVADTQYF; CDR3 DNA: TGCGCCAGCGCGTCAACTCGGCCGGGACAGGTGGCAGATACGCAGTATTTT
J gene: TRBJ2-3; clone size: NA; D gene: NA; V gene: TRBV11-2; CDR3 protein: CASSLVGGGWDTQYF; CDR3 DNA: TGTGCCAGCAGCTTAGTAGGTGGGGGCTGGGATACGCAGTATTTT
J gene: TRBJ2-3; clone size: many; D gene: TRBD1; V gene: TRBV2; CDR3 protein: CASGGTGQSDTQYF; CDR3 DNA: TGTGCCAGCGGGGGGACAGGGCAATCAGATACGCAGTATTTT
J gene: TRBJ2-2; clone size: many; D gene: NA; V gene: TRBV11-2; CDR3 protein: CASSFGAANTGELFF; CDR3 DNA: TGTGCCAGCAGCTTTGGGGCAGCCAACACCGGGGAGCTGTTTTTT
J gene: TRBJ2-7; clone size: many; D gene: TRBD1; V gene: TRBV12-3/TRBV12-4; CDR3 protein: CASSWTGYEQYF; CDR3 DNA: TGTGCCAGCAGTTGGACAGGCTACGAGCAGTACTTC
J gene: TRBJ2-7; clone size: NA; D gene: NA; V gene: TRBV3-1; CDR3 protein: CASSQSPNEQYF; CDR3 DNA: TGTGCCAGCAGCCAAAGTCCCAACGAGCAGTACTTC
J gene: TRBJ2-3; clone size: NA; D gene: TRBD2; V gene: TRBV7-9; CDR3 protein: CASRPRGSGGPDTQYF; CDR3 DNA: TGTGCCTCCCGCCCCCGAGGTAGCGGGGGGCCAGATACGCAGTATTTT
J gene: TRBJ2-2; clone size: many; D gene: NA; V gene: TRBV5-1; CDR3 protein: CASSLTGAGELFF; CDR3 DNA: TGCGCCAGCAGCTTGACAGGCGCCGGGGAGCTGTTTTTT
J gene: TRBJ2-7; clone size: NA; D gene: NA; V gene: TRBV12-3/TRBV12-4; CDR3 protein: CASSAGPSYEQYF; CDR3 DNA: TGTGCCAGCAGCGCAGGCCCCTCCTACGAGCAGTACTTC
J gene: TRBJ1-3; clone size: NA; D gene: NA; V gene: TRBV20-1; CDR3 protein: CSARQGSHSGNTIYF; CDR3 DNA: TGCAGTGCTAGACAGGGGTCCCACTCTGGAAACACCATATATTTT
J gene: TRBJ1-2; clone size: many; D gene: NA; V gene: TRBV20-1; CDR3 protein: CSASSHNYGYTF; CDR3 DNA: TGCAGTGCTAGTTCTCATAACTATGGCTACACCTTC
J gene: TRBJ2-1; clone size: few; D gene: TRBD2; V gene: TRBV7-8; CDR3 protein: CASSLWRHGGTTLNEQFF; CDR3 DNA: TGTGCCAGCAGCTTATGGCGACACGGGGGGACCACCCTGAATGAGCAGTTCTTC
J gene: TRBJ1-4; clone size: many; D gene: NA; V gene: TRBV7-9; CDR3 protein: CASSLRTTNEKLFF; CDR3 DNA: TGTGCCAGCAGCCTCAGGACAACTAATGAAAAACTGTTTTTT
J gene: TRBJ2-2; clone size: NA; D gene: NA; V gene: TRBV12-3/TRBV12-4; CDR3 protein: CASRDTVIGELFF; CDR3 DNA: TGTGCCAGCAGGGACACAGTTATCGGGGAGCTGTTTTTT
J gene: TRBJ2-3; clone size: NA; D gene: NA; V gene: TRBV3-1; CDR3 protein: CASSQDVATGDTQYF; CDR3 DNA: TGTGCCAGCAGCCAAGATGTAGCTACCGGAGATACGCAGTATTTT
J gene: TRBJ2-7; clone size: many; D gene: TRBD2; V gene: TRBV3-1; CDR3 protein: CASSAGTSNPEQYF; CDR3 DNA: TGTGCCAGCTCCGCCGGGACTAGCAACCCCGAGCAGTACTTC
J gene: TRBJ2-3; clone size: NA; D gene: TRBD2; V gene: TRBV5-5; CDR3 protein: CASSHGTSGATDTQYF; CDR3 DNA: TGTGCCAGCAGCCACGGGACTAGCGGGGCAACAGATACGCAGTATTTT
J gene: TRBJ2-7; clone size: many; D gene: NA; V gene: TRBV5-6; CDR3 protein: CASSLRHRVEQYF; CDR3 DNA: TGTGCCAGCAGCTTACGTCACAGGGTCGAGCAGTACTTC
J gene: TRBJ2-1; clone size: many; D gene: TRBD2; V gene: TRBV12-3/TRBV12-4; CDR3 protein: CASSFRPSGGYEQFF; CDR3 DNA: TGTGCCAGCAGTTTCAGGCCTAGCGGGGGCTATGAGCAGTTCTTC
J gene: TRBJ2-3; clone size: few; D gene: NA; V gene: TRBV10-3; CDR3 protein: CAISGGSDTQYF; CDR3 DNA: TGTGCCATCAGTGGGGGATCAGATACGCAGTATTTT
J gene: TRBJ2-7; clone size: few; D gene: NA; V gene: TRBV12-3/TRBV12-4; CDR3 protein: CASRKIGVVREQYF; CDR3 DNA: TGTGCCAGCAGAAAGATAGGGGTAGTCCGCGAGCAGTACTTC
J gene: TRBJ1-4; clone size: many; D gene: NA; V gene: TRBV4-1; CDR3 protein: CASSQFTATNEKLFF; CDR3 DNA: TGCGCCAGCAGCCAATTTACAGCAACTAATGAAAAACTGTTTTTT